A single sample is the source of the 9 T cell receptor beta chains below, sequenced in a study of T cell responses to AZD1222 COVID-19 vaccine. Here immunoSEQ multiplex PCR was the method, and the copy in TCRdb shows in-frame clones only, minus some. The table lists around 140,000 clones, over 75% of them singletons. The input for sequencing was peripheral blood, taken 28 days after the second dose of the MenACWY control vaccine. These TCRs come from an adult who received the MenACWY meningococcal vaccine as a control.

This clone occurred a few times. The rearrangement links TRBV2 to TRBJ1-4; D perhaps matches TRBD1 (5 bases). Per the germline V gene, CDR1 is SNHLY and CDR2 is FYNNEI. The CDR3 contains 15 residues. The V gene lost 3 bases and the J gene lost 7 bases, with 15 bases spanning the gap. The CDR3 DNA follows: TGTGCCAGCAGTGAGGGAGGGGAAGACTCTGAAAAACTGTTTTTT. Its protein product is CASSEGGEDSEKLFF.

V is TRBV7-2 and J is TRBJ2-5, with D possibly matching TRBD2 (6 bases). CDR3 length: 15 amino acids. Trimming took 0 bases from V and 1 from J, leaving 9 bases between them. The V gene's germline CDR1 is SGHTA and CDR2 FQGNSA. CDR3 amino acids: CASSLASGPQETQYF. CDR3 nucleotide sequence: TGTGCCAGCAGCTTAGCAAGCGGGCCCCAAGAGACCCAGTACTTC.

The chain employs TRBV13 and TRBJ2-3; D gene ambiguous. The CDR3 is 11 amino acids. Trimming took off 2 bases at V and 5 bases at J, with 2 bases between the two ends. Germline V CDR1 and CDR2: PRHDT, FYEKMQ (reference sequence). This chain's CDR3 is CASSLRDTQYF. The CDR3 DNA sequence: TGTGCCAGCAGCTTACGAGATACGCAGTATTTT. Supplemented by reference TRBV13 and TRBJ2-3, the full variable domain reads AAGVIQSPRHLIKEKRETATLKCYPIPRHDTVYWYQQGPGQDPQFLISFYEKMQSDKGSIPDRFSAQQFSDYHSELNMSSLELGDSALYFCASSLRDTQYFGPGTRLTVL.

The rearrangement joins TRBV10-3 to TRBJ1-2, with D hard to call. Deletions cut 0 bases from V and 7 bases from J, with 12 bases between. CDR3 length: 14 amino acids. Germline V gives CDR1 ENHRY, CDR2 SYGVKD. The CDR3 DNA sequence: TGTGCCATCAGTGAGTCCGGGCTCATCCGTGGCTACACCTTC. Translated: CAISESGLIRGYTF.

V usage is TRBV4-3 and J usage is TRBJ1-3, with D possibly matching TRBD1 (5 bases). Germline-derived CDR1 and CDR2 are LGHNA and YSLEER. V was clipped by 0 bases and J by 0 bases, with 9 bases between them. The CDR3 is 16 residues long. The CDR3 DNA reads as TGCGCCAGCAGCCAAGATGAGGGGAGCTCTGGAAACACCATATATTTT. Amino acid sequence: CASSQDEGSSGNTIYF.

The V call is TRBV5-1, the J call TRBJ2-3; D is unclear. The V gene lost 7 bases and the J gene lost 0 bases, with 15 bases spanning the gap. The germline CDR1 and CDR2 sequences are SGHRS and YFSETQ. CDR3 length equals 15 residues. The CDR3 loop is CASAVWDSSTDTQYF. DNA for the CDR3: TGCGCCAGCGCAGTTTGGGATTCTAGCACAGATACGCAGTATTTT. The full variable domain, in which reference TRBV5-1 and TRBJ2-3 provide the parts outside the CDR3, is KAGVTQTPRYLIKTRGQQVTLSCSPISGHRSVSWYQQTPGQGLQFLFEYFSETQRNKGNFPGRFSGRQFSNSRSEMNVSTLELGDSALYLCASAVWDSSTDTQYFGPGTRLTVL.

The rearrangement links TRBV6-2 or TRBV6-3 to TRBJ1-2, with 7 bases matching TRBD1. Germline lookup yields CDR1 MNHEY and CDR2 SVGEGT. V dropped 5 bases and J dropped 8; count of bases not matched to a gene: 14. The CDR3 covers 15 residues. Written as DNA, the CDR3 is TGTGCCAGCAGTGACCCACTCACGACAGGGAAAGGCTACACCTTC. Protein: CASSDPLTTGKGYTF.

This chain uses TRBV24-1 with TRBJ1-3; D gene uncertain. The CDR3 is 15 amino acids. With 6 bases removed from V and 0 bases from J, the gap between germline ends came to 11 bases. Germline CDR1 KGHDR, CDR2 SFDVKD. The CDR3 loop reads CATSSSSSSGNTIYF. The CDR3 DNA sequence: TGTGCCACCAGTTCCAGCAGTAGCTCTGGAAACACCATATATTTT.

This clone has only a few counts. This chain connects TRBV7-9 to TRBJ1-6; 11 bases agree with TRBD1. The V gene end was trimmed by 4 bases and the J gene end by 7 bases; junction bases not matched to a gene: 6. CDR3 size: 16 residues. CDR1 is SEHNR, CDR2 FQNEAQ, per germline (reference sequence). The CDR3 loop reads CASSSRTGGRNSPLHF. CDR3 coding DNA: TGTGCCAGCAGCTCCCGGACAGGGGGCCGAAATTCACCCCTCCACTTT.